This T cell receptor (beta chain) was retrieved from a study of blood T cell repertoires in COVID-19. Background on the study: Sites across the United States, Italy and Spain contributed samples from acute and convalescent COVID-19. Nucleic acid was either cDNA or gDNA, and it came from T cells, B-cell-depleted T cells, or PBMCs.

This CDR3 has 15 amino acids. V shed 4 bases, J shed 8 bases, and the junction held 13 bases outside the gene matches. Germline CDR1 and CDR2: SNHLY and FYNNEI. Authors' processing steps: Amplification of reference gene primers was used by the study to estimate nucleated cell counts. This table comes from immunoSEQ multiplex PCR, and its TCRdb copy is limited to in-frame clones, with some not included. Clone size and V and J calls were adopted from that table, with D and trimming inferred from the DNA. The sample records approximately 130,000 clones, around 78% being singletons. The chain employs TRBV2 and TRBJ1-2, with 7 bases identical to TRBD1. This receptor was taken from a human donor in a cohort sampled during active COVID-19. Sequencing input: peripheral blood. As DNA, the CDR3 is TGTGCCAGCAGTGGCGAGGTGACAGGGATTGAGGGCTACACCTTC. Protein: CASSGEVTGIEGYTF.